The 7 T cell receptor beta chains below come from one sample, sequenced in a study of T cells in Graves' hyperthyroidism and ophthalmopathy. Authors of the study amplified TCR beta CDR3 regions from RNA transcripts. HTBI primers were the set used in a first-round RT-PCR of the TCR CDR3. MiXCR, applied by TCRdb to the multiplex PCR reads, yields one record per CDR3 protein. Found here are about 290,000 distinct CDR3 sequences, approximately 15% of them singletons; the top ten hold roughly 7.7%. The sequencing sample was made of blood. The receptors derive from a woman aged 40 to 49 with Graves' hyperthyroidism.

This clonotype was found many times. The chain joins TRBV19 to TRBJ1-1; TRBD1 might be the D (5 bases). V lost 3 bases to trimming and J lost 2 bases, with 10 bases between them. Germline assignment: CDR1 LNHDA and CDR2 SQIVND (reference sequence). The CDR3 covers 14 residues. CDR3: CASSMGLRNTEAFF. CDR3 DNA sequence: TGTGCCAGTAGTATGGGGCTTCGAAACACTGAAGCTTTCTTT.

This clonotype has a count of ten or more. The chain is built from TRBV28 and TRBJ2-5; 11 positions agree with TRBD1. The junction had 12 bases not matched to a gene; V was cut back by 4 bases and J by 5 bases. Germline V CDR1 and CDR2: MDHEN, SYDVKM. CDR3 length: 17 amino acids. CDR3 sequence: CASSSKRWDRGTETQYF. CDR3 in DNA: TGTGCCAGCAGTTCCAAGCGGTGGGACAGGGGGACGGAGACCCAGTACTTC.

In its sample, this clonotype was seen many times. The CDR3 here is CASMAEFGNQPQHF. The CDR3 bases are TGTGCCAGCATGGCCGAGTTCGGCAATCAGCCCCAGCATTTT. The J gene is TRBJ1-5, the V gene TRBV6-1; D uncertain. With 7 bases removed from V and 2 bases from J, the gap between germline ends came to 12 bases. The V gene's germline CDR1 is MNHNS and CDR2 SASEGT. The CDR3 spans 14 residues.

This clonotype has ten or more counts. As DNA, the CDR3 is TGTGCCAGCAGTTACTCGAATTATTTGGGAGGGAGGGAAGAGACCCAGTACTTC. Translated: CASSYSNYLGGREETQYF. The chain joins TRBV6-2 or TRBV6-3 to TRBJ2-5; TRBD2 matches at 7 bases. V dropped 0 bases and J dropped 3; count of bases not matched to a gene: 13. CDR1 MNHEY and CDR2 SVGEGT come from the germline V gene. CDR3 length equals 18 residues.

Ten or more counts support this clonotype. The CDR3 DNA follows: TGTGCCAGCAGTGAAGCAGGCGGGAGACTTCAGTACTTC. This encodes CASSEAGGRLQYF. The rearrangement joins TRBV2 to TRBJ2-4; TRBD2 agrees at 7 bases. V lost 0 bases to trimming and J lost 11 bases; unmatched junction nucleotides: 4. This CDR3 region has 13 residues. The germline gives CDR1 SNHLY, CDR2 FYNNEI.

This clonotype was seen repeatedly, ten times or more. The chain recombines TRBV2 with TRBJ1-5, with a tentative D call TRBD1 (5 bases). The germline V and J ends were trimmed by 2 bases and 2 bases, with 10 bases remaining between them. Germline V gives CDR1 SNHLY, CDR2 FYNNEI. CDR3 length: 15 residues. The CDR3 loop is CASSESGVGNQPQHF. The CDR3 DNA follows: TGTGCCAGCAGTGAATCGGGGGTGGGCAATCAGCCCCAGCATTTT. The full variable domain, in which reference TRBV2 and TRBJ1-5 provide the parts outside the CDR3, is EPEVTQTPSHQVTQMGQEVILRCVPISNHLYFYWYRQILGQKVEFLVSFYNNEISEKSEIFDDQFSVERPDGSNFTLKIRSTKLEDSAMYFCASSESGVGNQPQHFGDGTRLSIL.

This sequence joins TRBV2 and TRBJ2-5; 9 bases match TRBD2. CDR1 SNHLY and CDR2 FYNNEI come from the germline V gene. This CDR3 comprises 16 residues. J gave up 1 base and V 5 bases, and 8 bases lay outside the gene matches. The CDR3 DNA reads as TGTGCCAGCAGTTTCCCTAGCGGGGCCCTCCAAGAGACCCAGTACTTC. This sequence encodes CASSFPSGALQETQYF.